This TCR beta chain is from a study of T cell repertoires in cytomegalovirus infection (dated by TCRdb to the late 2010s). About the study as a whole: Peptide stimulations targeted recently identified HLA-C-restricted CMV epitopes, whose presentation resists viral immunomodulation, together with well-studied HLA-B-restricted epitopes. The HLA type of each donor mattered for the analysis, because public TCR beta signatures pointed to carriage of CMV infection along with the matching HLA type.

What the treatment or condition label conveys for this sample: in vitro stimulation with specific CMV peptide epitopes to enrich CMV-specific T cells. There are 10 amino acids in the CDR3, from cysteine to phenylalanine inclusive. Of all the DNA, just the CDR3 is kept, 30 bases in frame from base 1. CDR1 is given as MNHEY and CDR2 as SVGAGI, both from the germline V gene. Cut back by 8 bases and 12 bases, the V and J ends lie 11 bases apart. Study-wide conclusions, independent of this receptor: In the ex vivo response, HLA-C-restricted CMV-specific TCR beta clonotypes were dominant, and in two of eight donors the single most frequent clonotype came from this HLA-C-restricted group. Carriers of CMV infection plus the relevant HLA type were discriminated by the cumulative frequency of public TCR beta family members in the study cohort and in an independent roughly 340-donor cohort.

On this clonotype itself: Its antigen is not yet known. No qualities accompany the bases; no much larger clone lies one base away.

Sequencing used an Illumina HiSeq 1500. TCRdb applied fastp at Q25 and MiXCR to the public reads, then kept only in-frame beta chains. Under each unique CDR3 protein, matching rows form one entry showing the most common genes and DNA. Recorded for this sample are about 830,000 distinct CDR3 sequences; less than 35% of them occurred a single time. Around 12% of the sample goes to the ten largest clones. This receptor chain uses TRBV6-5 and TRBJ2-1; tentative D gene TRBD1, with 6 bases matching. Material: cultured CD8+ T cells from PBMCs, obtained from culture after CMV antigen stimulation. The TCR sequence derives from a human donor in good health (CMV status not recorded). Some clones in this sample may be carry-over from other donors' samples. The DNA reads as follows: TGTGCCAGCGGATCAGGGGCGCAGTTCTTC. Its translation reads: CASGSGAQFF.